This passage covers 30 T cell receptor beta chains from one sample sequenced in a study of cytomegalovirus exposure and HLA in healthy donors (dated by TCRdb to 2017 to 2019). The library was built by means of the immunoSEQ multiplex PCR assay. For the multiplex PCR, a mixture combining 60 forward primers for TCR Vbeta segments and 13 reverse primers for TCR Jbeta segments was used. Drawn from immuneACCESS, this table holds only the in-frame rearrangements with V and J called that TCRdb kept. Clones are partly lost; checked studies trace under half to an unresolved V gene and leave the rest unexplained. The sample has some 150,000 clones on record, 70% to 80% of them singletons. 1.5% to 2% of the sample comes from the top ten. Sequencing was done on a sample of PBMCs. The source is a female donor in good health and CMV-seronegative.

The chain couples TRBV29-1 to TRBJ2-1; the D is unclear. This CDR3 contains 11 residues. Germline assignment: CDR1 SQVTM and CDR2 ANQGSEA. Trimming stripped 2 bases from V and 8 bases from J, with 7 bases between. This CDR3 reads CSVEPRDEQFF. As DNA, the CDR3 is TGCAGCGTTGAACCCCGGGATGAGCAGTTCTTC.

This chain links TRBV6-5 with TRBJ2-7; 10 nucleotides align to TRBD2. The germline V gene has CDR1 MNHEY and CDR2 SVGAGI. This CDR3 is built from 13 residues. The J segment lost 2 bases and the V segment lost 10 bases, leaving 5 bases of the junction unmatched. CDR3 coding DNA: TGTGCCACCGGACTAGCGGACGCCTACGAGCAGTACTTC. Translating it yields CATGLADAYEQYF.

The V call is TRBV11-3, the J call TRBJ1-1; no definite D call. Germline-derived CDR1 and CDR2 are SGHNT and YENEEA. Trimming cost V 0 bases and J 1 base, with 9 bases left between them. The CDR3 runs to 15 residues. This CDR3 is CASSLDIAGNTEAFF. CDR3 DNA: TGTGCCAGCAGCTTAGATATCGCGGGGAACACTGAAGCTTTCTTT. Looking up the rest from reference TRBV11-3 and TRBJ1-1 gives the full variable domain: EAGVVQSPRYKIIEKKQPVAFWCNPISGHNTLYWYLQNLGQGPELLIRYENEEAVDDSQLPKDRFSAERLKGVDSTLKIQPAELGDSAVYLCASSLDIAGNTEAFFGQGTRLTVV.

A word on this clone: The junction departs from the called germline gene at one end, perhaps through a read error. CDR3: CSSSLAMTDNYGYTF. DNA of the CDR3: TGTTCCAGCAGCTTAGCGATGACAGATAACTATGGCTACACCTTC. The chain has TRBV7-9 and TRBJ1-2, with D perhaps TRBD1 (5 bases). This CDR3 region has 15 residues. Germline V gene data show CDR1 as SEHNR and CDR2 as FQNEAQ (reference sequence).

The chain links TRBV6-5 to TRBJ2-2; D not resolved. CDR1 is MNHEY, CDR2 SVGAGI, per germline. CDR3 size: 15 residues. V lost 2 bases to trimming and J lost 3 bases, with 10 bases between them. CDR3 amino acids: CASSYRLSDTGELFF. The CDR3 nucleotides read TGTGCCAGCAGTTACCGGCTAAGCGACACCGGGGAGCTGTTTTTT.

The CDR3 protein is CASSLSLTLGYGYTF. The CDR3 nucleotides read TGTGCCAGCAGCTTGTCTTTGACTCTCGGGTATGGCTACACCTTC. This chain connects TRBV5-5 to TRBJ1-2; D gene ambiguous. The V end was cut by 1 base, the J end by 5 bases, with 15 bases between. This CDR3 spans 15 amino acids. Germline V gives CDR1 SGHKS, CDR2 YYEKEE (reference sequence).

The rearrangement links TRBV19 to TRBJ2-7; 14 bases align to TRBD2. The CDR3 has 14 residues. J was trimmed by 6 bases and V by 6 bases; bases with no gene match: 4. From germline, CDR1 is LNHDA and CDR2 SQIVND (reference sequence). The CDR3 DNA reads TGTGCCAGTAGAGGAGGACTAGCGGGAGGCGAGCAGTACTTC. Translated: CASRGGLAGGEQYF.

This chain connects TRBV7-9 to TRBJ1-3; D might be TRBD1 (5 bases). V was shortened by 5 bases and J by 4 bases, with 18 bases between the two germline ends. The CDR3 totals 16 residues. The germline V gene has CDR1 SEHNR and CDR2 FQNEAQ (reference sequence). CDR3 nucleotide sequence: TGTGCCAGCAGCGGAGGGGAAATCGGCTACGGAAACACCATATATTTT. This sequence encodes CASSGGEIGYGNTIYF.

The sample holds one count of this clone. The rearrangement links TRBV5-1 to TRBJ2-1, with 8 positions matching TRBD1. V lost 4 bases, J lost 0 bases, and 9 bases stayed unmatched. In germline, CDR1 is SGHRS, CDR2 YFSETQ. This CDR3 comprises 17 residues. CDR3 sequence: CASSPGQGGSSYNEQFF. The CDR3 coding sequence is TGCGCCAGCAGCCCCGGACAGGGTGGTTCCTCCTACAATGAGCAGTTCTTC.

The chain carries TRBV28 and TRBJ1-1, with D unresolved. V lost 5 bases, J lost 7 bases, and 11 bases lay in between. CDR3 length: 12 amino acids. The germline V gene has CDR1 MDHEN and CDR2 SYDVKM. The chain's CDR3 is CASSTGLREAFF. The CDR3 DNA reads TGTGCCAGCAGTACCGGACTCCGTGAAGCTTTCTTT.

V usage is TRBV5-1 and J usage is TRBJ2-6; D might be TRBD1 (5 bases). This CDR3 is built from 16 residues. Trimming left V 0 bases short and J 2 bases short, with 9 bases between. Germline CDR1 reads SGHRS; CDR2 reads YFSETQ. CDR3 DNA sequence: TGCGCCAGCAGCTTGGCTAGGGGCGCTGGGGCCAACGTCCTGACTTTC. Protein: CASSLARGAGANVLTF.

J is TRBJ1-3 and V is TRBV18; possibly TRBD1 for D (5 bases). Trimming left V 4 bases short and J 0 bases short, with 13 bases between. Germline lookup yields CDR1 KGHSH and CDR2 LQKENI. This CDR3 region has 16 residues. CDR3 loop: CASSLMDIDSGNTIYF. For the CDR3, the DNA is TGTGCCAGCTCACTTATGGACATCGACTCTGGAAACACCATATATTTT.

The rearrangement uses TRBV27 and TRBJ2-7, with TRBD1 matching 10 bases. Unmatched junction bases numbered 7, after V lost 5 bases and J lost 3 bases. This CDR3 comprises 15 residues. Germline CDR1 and CDR2: MNHEY and SMNVEV (reference sequence). The CDR3: CASSLGQGGLYEQYF. As DNA, the CDR3 is TGTGCCAGCAGTCTCGGACAGGGGGGGCTCTACGAGCAGTACTTC.

This chain uses TRBV30 with TRBJ1-1; 8 bases are a match to TRBD1. The CDR3 extends over 14 amino acids. From germline, CDR1 is GTSNPN and CDR2 SVGIG (reference sequence). Germline trimming cut 2 bases from V and 5 bases from J; bases unmatched to any gene: 7. The CDR3 DNA sequence: TGTGCCTGGAGTACGCTCCGACAGGGGACTGAAGCTTTCTTT. Its protein is CAWSTLRQGTEAFF.

The chain links TRBV2 to TRBJ2-1; D gene uncertain. V dropped 0 bases and J dropped 10 bases, with 4 bases sitting between them. Germline-derived CDR1 and CDR2 are SNHLY and FYNNEI. This CDR3 is built from 11 residues. CDR3 amino acids: CASSEAQEQFF. CDR3 nucleotides: TGTGCCAGCAGTGAAGCGCAGGAGCAGTTCTTC.

This clone was seen only once. The chain employs TRBV7-2 and TRBJ2-5; 9 nucleotides align to TRBD2. The J call is in doubt because the DNA end fits TRBJ2-7 better. The CDR3 has 16 residues. CDR1 SGHTA and CDR2 FQGNSA come from the germline V gene. In DNA form, the CDR3 reads TGTGCCAGCAGCTTAGATCGTAGCGGGGGCCTCGTCGAGCAGTACTTC. Its translation is CASSLDRSGGLVEQYF.

The chain has TRBV5-1 and TRBJ2-7; tentatively, D is TRBD2 (6 bases). Trimming pared 3 bases from V and 6 bases from J, leaving 10 bases between. The CDR3 contains 12 residues. Germline V CDR1 and CDR2: SGHRS, YFSETQ. The CDR3 DNA reads TGCGCCAGCAGCTGGGGGGTGGGCGAGCAGTACTTC. Protein sequence: CASSWGVGEQYF. The whole variable domain, filled in from reference TRBV5-1 and TRBJ2-7, reads KAGVTQTPRYLIKTRGQQVTLSCSPISGHRSVSWYQQTPGQGLQFLFEYFSETQRNKGNFPGRFSGRQFSNSRSEMNVSTLELGDSALYLCASSWGVGEQYFGPGTRLTVT.

This chain joins TRBV6-5 and TRBJ1-5; D perhaps matches TRBD1 (5 bases). The CDR3 consists of 12 residues. Germline values: CDR1 MNHEY, CDR2 SVGAGI. V was cut by 10 bases and J by 2 bases, with 9 bases left in between. The CDR3 protein is CATREGNQPQHF. Written as DNA, the CDR3 is TGTGCCACCAGGGAGGGCAATCAGCCCCAGCATTTT.

The CDR3 DNA sequence: TGTGCCAGCAGTCTGGCGGGGGCCAGCACAGATACGCAGTATTTT. Its translation is CASSLAGASTDTQYF. The rearrangement links TRBV6-5 to TRBJ2-3; weak D call: TRBD2 (7 bases). CDR1 and CDR2 from the germline V gene are MNHEY and SVGAGI. V was pared by 5 bases and J by 0 bases, with 12 bases between. This CDR3 is built from 15 residues.

In this sample, this clone turned up a few times. One end of the junction does not line up with germline, which may come from a read error. This chain uses TRBV29-1 with TRBJ2-1; D is perhaps TRBD2 (6 bases). The germline CDR1 and CDR2 sequences are SQVTM and ANQGSEA. There are 13 residues in the CDR3. The CDR3 nucleotides are TGCAGCGTAGAAGCCCAGGGCCGGGAGGAGCAGTTCTTC. It is translated as CSVEAQGREEQFF.

V usage is TRBV28 and J usage is TRBJ2-1; a possible D gene is TRBD2 (5 bases). V lost 2 bases, J lost 6 bases, and 11 bases lay in between. Looked up from germline, CDR1 is MDHEN and CDR2 is SYDVKM. The CDR3 is made up of 14 amino acids. As DNA, the CDR3 is TGTGCCAGCAGTTTAGTTTCGGGGAGCAATGAGCAGTTCTTC. It translates to CASSLVSGSNEQFF.

The chain couples TRBV27 to TRBJ2-6; 11 bases agree with TRBD1. This CDR3 spans 18 amino acids. Unmatched junction bases numbered 5, after V lost 3 bases and J lost 1 base. The V gene's germline CDR1 is MNHEY and CDR2 SMNVEV (reference sequence). The DNA of the CDR3 is TGTGCCAGCAGTTTGAGGACAGGGGGCATTTCTGGGGCCAACGTCCTGACTTTC. It specifies CASSLRTGGISGANVLTF.

This clone was observed a few times. This chain uses TRBV6-5 with TRBJ2-7, with 7 nucleotides matching TRBD1. V was pared by 0 bases and J by 0 bases, with 2 bases of the junction left unmatched. The germline V gene encodes CDR1 MNHEY and CDR2 SVGAGI. This CDR3 contains 15 residues. The DNA of the CDR3 is TGTGCCAGCAGTTACTCGGGGGACAGCTCCTACGAGCAGTACTTC. Protein sequence: CASSYSGDSSYEQYF.

This sequence joins TRBV12-5 and TRBJ1-1, with a weak D call TRBD1 (6 bases). The length of the CDR3 is 17 residues. The germline gives CDR1 LGHNT, CDR2 FRNRAP. With 1 base removed from V and 1 base from J, the gap between germline ends came to 16 bases. In DNA, the CDR3 is TGTGCTAGTGGTTTGGGCCAACAGGGCGCCGGGAACACTGAAGCTTTCTTT. Amino acids: CASGLGQQGAGNTEAFF.

This clone was recorded a few times. The chain links TRBV7-8 to TRBJ1-2; no clear D gene. Germline-derived CDR1 and CDR2 are SGHVS and FQNEAQ. Trimming took off 5 bases at V and 8 bases at J, with 24 bases between the two ends. This CDR3 has 16 amino acids. The CDR3 DNA reads TGTGCCAGCAGCCTTCTGGAAGCAGGAATCTCGTCCGGCTACACCTTC. It is translated as CASSLLEAGISSGYTF. Complete variable domain (other parts from reference TRBV7-8 and TRBJ1-2): GAGVSQSPRYKVAKRGQDVALRCDPISGHVSLFWYQQALGQGPEFLTYFQNEAQLDKSGLPSDRFFAERPEGSVSTLKIQRTQQEDSAVYLCASSLLEAGISSGYTFGSGTRLTVV.

The chain uses TRBV5-1 and TRBJ2-5, with 12 bases fitting TRBD1. Germline trimming cut 7 bases from V and 6 bases from J; bases unmatched to any gene: 13. Germline CDR1 is SGHRS and CDR2 is YFSETQ. The CDR3 extends over 16 amino acids. The CDR3 here is CASRPPGQGASQTQYF. DNA for the CDR3: TGCGCCAGCCGACCACCGGGACAGGGGGCATCGCAGACCCAGTACTTC.

J is TRBJ2-7 and V is TRBV27; D gene uncertain. The CDR3 is 13 residues long. Germline CDR1 is MNHEY and CDR2 is SMNVEV (reference sequence). Trimming took 10 bases from V and 1 from J, leaving 14 bases between them. The CDR3 spells CATSISRSYEQYF. CDR3 nucleotides: TGTGCCACCTCGATAAGCCGGTCCTACGAGCAGTACTTC.

This clone was counted only a few times. This chain uses TRBV2 with TRBJ2-3; 8 bases align to TRBD2. In germline, CDR1 is SNHLY, CDR2 FYNNEI. The CDR3 runs to 18 residues. With 4 bases clipped from V and 0 bases from J, the junction kept 12 bases outside the gene matches. CDR3 DNA sequence: TGTGCCAGCAGTGGGCGGGCTGAGCGGGGGATTAGCACAGATACGCAGTATTTT. This sequence encodes CASSGRAERGISTDTQYF.

This clone was observed a single time. V and J are TRBV5-5 and TRBJ2-7, with TRBD1 matching 10 bases. Looked up from germline, CDR1 is SGHKS and CDR2 is YYEKEE (reference sequence). The CDR3 length is 15 residues. The ends lost 4 bases at V and 1 base at J; junction bases unmatched: 5. CDR3 sequence: CASSPRDRGSYEQYF. The CDR3 DNA sequence: TGTGCCAGCAGCCCCCGGGACAGGGGTTCCTACGAGCAGTACTTC.

The CDR3 region has the DNA TGTGCCAGCAGCGACATAACTGCCCGGGACAGGGGAATGGGAACCGACAATGAGCAGTTCTTC. Protein: CASSDITARDRGMGTDNEQFF. The chain joins TRBV6-4 to TRBJ2-1; 10 bases map to TRBD1. This CDR3 has 21 residues. Trimming removed 6 bases from V and 5 bases from J; junction bases left unmatched: 25. The V gene's germline CDR1 is MRHNA and CDR2 SNTAGT.